This is a list of T cell receptor beta chains from one sample in a study of PD-1 blockade in classical Hodgkin lymphoma. The assay was immunoSEQ multiplex PCR, and TCRdb's table has in-frame clones only and misses some. The data show around 36,000 clones, 80% to 90% seen once. Source: peripheral blood mononuclear cells (PBMCs), taken at baseline. The receptors were sampled from a human donor with classical Hodgkin lymphoma. Each CDR3 is given with its conserved first and last residue. D genes are given only for firm matches. Clone size is shown for a subset of rows, as once, few, many or a class of expanded clone.

v_gene	j_gene	abundance	d_gene	CDR3nt	CDR3aa
TRBV28	TRBJ2-7	once	-	TGTGCCAGCAGTTTATCTCGGCGCGAGCAGTACTTC	CASSLSRREQYF
TRBV19	TRBJ2-6	-	-	TGTGCCAGTAGTATAGATCGGAGGGCGGCAGGGGCCAACGTCCTGACTTTC	CASSIDRRAAGANVLTF
TRBV18	TRBJ2-4	-	-	TGTGCCAGCTCACCCGGGGGGCGGCTAGCCAAAAACATTCAGTACTTC	CASSPGGRLAKNIQYF
TRBV21-1	TRBJ1-4	-	-	TGTGCCAGCAGCAATAAGCGGCAGGCCCTCACCCCCAATGAAAAACTGTTTTTT	CASSNKRQALTPNEKLFF
TRBV28	TRBJ2-7	-	-	TGTGCCAGCAGTTTAGGGGGACGGTACGAGCAGTACTTC	CASSLGGRYEQYF
TRBV7-2	TRBJ2-5	-	-	TGTGCCAGCAGCTTATACAACCAAGAGACCCAGTACTTC	CASSLYNQETQYF
TRBV14	TRBJ2-1	-	-	TGTGCCAGCAGCCAACATCAGAGAAAGTACGATGAGCAGTTCTTC	CASSQHQRKYDEQFF
TRBV18	TRBJ2-7	-	TRBD1	TGTGCCAGCTCACCACCGGGACAGGGCTACGAGCAGTACTTC	CASSPPGQGYEQYF
TRBV5-1	TRBJ2-1	-	-	TGCGCCAGCAGCGCCGGACAGAATTACAATGAGCAGTTCTTC	CASSAGQNYNEQFF
TRBV5-8	TRBJ1-1	-	-	TGTGCCAGCAGCTTGGAAAGGTACACTGAAGCTTTCTTT	CASSLERYTEAFF
TRBV5-5	TRBJ2-7	-	TRBD1	TGTGCCAGCAGCTCCTGGACAGGGGGACGGGACGAGCAGTACTTC	CASSSWTGGRDEQYF
TRBV19	TRBJ1-5	-	TRBD1	TGTGCCAGTAGTCCAGGGGAGACAGGGTATAGCAATCAGCCCCAGCATTTT	CASSPGETGYSNQPQHF
TRBV18	TRBJ2-7	-	-	TGTGCCAGCCTAGGACAGTCCTACGAGCAGTACTTC	CASLGQSYEQYF
TRBV18	TRBJ2-1	-	TRBD2	TGTGCCAGCTCATCTCCGACCGGGACTAGCGGGAGGGGTGAGCAGTTCTTC	CASSSPTGTSGRGEQFF
TRBV10-3	TRBJ2-7	-	-	TGTGCCATCAGTGGATTACGACTACAACCCTACGAGCAGTACTTC	CAISGLRLQPYEQYF
TRBV29-1	TRBJ2-7	-	-	TGCAGCGTCCCCGGGACATCCTACGAGCAGTACTTC	CSVPGTSYEQYF
TRBV28	TRBJ2-1	-	-	TGTGCCAGCCGGAACGCGGCACCCTACAATGAGCAGTTCTTC	CASRNAAPYNEQFF
TRBV27	TRBJ2-3	-	TRBD2	TGTGCCAGCAGTTTCACTAGCGGGGGGCCAGCTAGCACAGATACGCAGTATTTT	CASSFTSGGPASTDTQYF
TRBV5-4	TRBJ2-1	-	-	TGTGCCAGCAGCTTGGGACCCTACAATGAGCAGTTCTTC	CASSLGPYNEQFF
TRBV11-3	TRBJ2-3	-	TRBD1	TGTGCCAGCAGCTTAAGGGGGCCGAATACGCAGTATTTT	CASSLRGPNTQYF
TRBV6-5	TRBJ2-7	-	TRBD1	TGTGCCAGCAGTTTCGACAGGGGAATGTACGAGCAGTACTTC	CASSFDRGMYEQYF
TRBV15	TRBJ2-3	-	TRBD2	TGTGCCACCAAACTAGCGGGAGTGGCAGATACGCAGTATTTT	CATKLAGVADTQYF
TRBV10-3	TRBJ1-4	-	TRBD1	TGTGCCATCAGTAATCGGACAGGAAATGAAAAACTGTTTTTT	CAISNRTGNEKLFF
TRBV6-1	TRBJ1-2	-	TRBD1	TGTGCCAGCAGTGAGGACAGGGTTTACTATGGCTACACCTTC	CASSEDRVYYGYTF
TRBV27	TRBJ2-7	-	TRBD2	TGTGCCAGCAGTTACCGCGGGGGTACCTACGAGCAGTACTTC	CASSYRGGTYEQYF
TRBV6-6	TRBJ2-1	-	TRBD2	TGTGCCAGCAGTTCGGGACTAGCGTTCAGTGAGCAGTTCTTC	CASSSGLAFSEQFF
TRBV6-5	TRBJ1-2	-	-	TGTGCCAGCAGTTTCTCCCCCGCGAGTTCTAACTATGGCTACACCTTC	CASSFSPASSNYGYTF
TRBV28	TRBJ1-2	-	TRBD1	TGTGCCAGCAGTTCAGTGGGACAGGGGATTAACTATGGCTACACCTTC	CASSSVGQGINYGYTF
TRBV7-2	TRBJ2-7	once	-	TGTGCCAGCAGCTTAGTCCCATCCTACGAGCAGTACTTC	CASSLVPSYEQYF
TRBV29-1	TRBJ2-7	-	-	TGCAGCGTTGATAAGGGGTTATTCAACGAGCAGTACTTC	CSVDKGLFNEQYF
TRBV5-1	TRBJ2-1	once	-	TGCGCCAGCAGCACGGACTACAATGAGCAGTTCTTC	CASSTDYNEQFF
TRBV9	TRBJ1-1	-	TRBD1	TGTGCCAGCAGCGTAGGGGGACAGCTGAACACTGAAGCTTTCTTT	CASSVGGQLNTEAFF
TRBV7-9	TRBJ2-2	-	-	TGTGCCAGCAGACTTACGGGGACGAACACCGGGGAGCTGTTTTTT	CASRLTGTNTGELFF
TRBV5-8	TRBJ1-5	-	-	TGTGCCAGCAGCCGCGCATCAGGGAAGGGAAACAATCAGCCCCAGCATTTT	CASSRASGKGNNQPQHF
TRBV5-5	TRBJ1-4	once	TRBD1	TGTGCCAGCAGCTTGGCGACAGGGGTTGAAAAACTGTTTTTT	CASSLATGVEKLFF
TRBV27	TRBJ1-6	-	-	TGTGCCAGCAGTTTAAGGGCTGGCTGGGGAAATTCACCCCTCCACTTT	CASSLRAGWGNSPLHF
TRBV6-5	TRBJ1-1	-	-	TGTGCCAGCAGTTACACCCGACAGATTGAAGCTTTCTTT	CASSYTRQIEAFF
TRBV2	TRBJ1-2	-	TRBD1	TGTGCCAGCAACGGACAGGGCTATGGCTACACCTTC	CASNGQGYGYTF
TRBV13	TRBJ2-5	-	-	TGTGCCAGCAGCCTAGTGGGAACGGGAGAGACCCAGTACTTC	CASSLVGTGETQYF
TRBV6-5	TRBJ2-6	few	-	TGTGCCAGCAGTTATTGGGGATCTGGGGCCAACGTCCTGACTTTC	CASSYWGSGANVLTF
TRBV9	TRBJ2-6	-	-	TGTGCCAGCAGCGTAACGCTAAGGGATCAGCTCAACGTCCTGACTTTC	CASSVTLRDQLNVLTF
TRBV9	TRBJ2-5	-	TRBD1	TGTGCCAGCAGCGTAGGGGACAGGTCGAGGGAGACCCAGTACTTC	CASSVGDRSRETQYF
TRBV10-3	TRBJ1-6	-	-	TGTGCCATCAGGGGGACGGAAAATTCACCCCTCCACTTT	CAIRGTENSPLHF
TRBV5-4	TRBJ2-7	-	TRBD2	TGTGCCAGCAATAAAACGACTAGCGGGAGGGTCTACGAGCAGTACTTC	CASNKTTSGRVYEQYF
TRBV9	TRBJ2-7	-	-	TGTGCCAGCAGCATAACTACAGGGACCTACGAGCAGTACTTC	CASSITTGTYEQYF
TRBV19	TRBJ2-7	-	TRBD1	TGTGCCAGTAGTGTGACAGGGGGCTTTAGCGAGCAGTACTTC	CASSVTGGFSEQYF
TRBV15	TRBJ2-7	-	TRBD2	TGTGCCACCAGCAGTTCCCCGGGACTAGCGCGGGAGGCAGGCGAGCAGTACTTC	CATSSSPGLAREAGEQYF
TRBV6-5	TRBJ1-1	-	-	TGTGCCAGCAGTTATTCCTCGGGGAGGGCTTTCTTT	CASSYSSGRAFF
TRBV18	TRBJ2-7	few	-	TGTGCCAGCTCACCTTCTGGACTCTCCTACGAGCAGTACTTC	CASSPSGLSYEQYF
TRBV28	TRBJ2-7	-	-	TGTGCCAGCAGTCCAGCAGGGGTGAGCTACGAGCAGTACTTC	CASSPAGVSYEQYF
TRBV6-6	TRBJ1-1	-	-	TGTGCCAGCAGCGCCCCGACAGCCTCCACTGAAGCTTTCTTT	CASSAPTASTEAFF
TRBV9	TRBJ1-2	-	TRBD1	TGTGCCAGCAGCGACGACAGGGAATTCCCCTATGGCTACACCTTC	CASSDDREFPYGYTF
TRBV7-6	TRBJ1-3	-	-	TGTGCCAGCAGCTTAGGAACAGGGTGGTTAGACACCATATATTTT	CASSLGTGWLDTIYF
TRBV5-1	TRBJ2-5	-	-	TGCGCCAGCAGCTTGGGAGCTAGTCCTGAGACCCAGTACTTC	CASSLGASPETQYF
TRBV4-1	TRBJ2-1	-	-	TGCGCCAGCAGCCAAGCCGACAGGAGCTCCTACAATGAGCAGTTCTTC	CASSQADRSSYNEQFF
TRBV10-3	TRBJ1-6	-	-	TGTGCCATCAGTGAGCTCCGAGATAATTCACCCCTCCACTTT	CAISELRDNSPLHF
TRBV4-1	TRBJ2-6	-	-	TGCGCCAGCAGCCAAGAGGGCAGGGGTGGGGCCAACGTCCTGACTTTC	CASSQEGRGGANVLTF
TRBV2	TRBJ2-1	-	-	TGTGCCATCCCACACAGCTCCTACAATGAGCAGTTCTTC	CAIPHSSYNEQFF
TRBV7-3	TRBJ1-1	-	-	TGTGCCAGCAGCTTAAACAGGAACACTGAAGCTTTCTTT	CASSLNRNTEAFF
TRBV25-1	TRBJ1-6	-	-	TGTGCCAGCAGTGAATTGGCGGACGCTTCACCCCTCCACTTT	CASSELADASPLHF